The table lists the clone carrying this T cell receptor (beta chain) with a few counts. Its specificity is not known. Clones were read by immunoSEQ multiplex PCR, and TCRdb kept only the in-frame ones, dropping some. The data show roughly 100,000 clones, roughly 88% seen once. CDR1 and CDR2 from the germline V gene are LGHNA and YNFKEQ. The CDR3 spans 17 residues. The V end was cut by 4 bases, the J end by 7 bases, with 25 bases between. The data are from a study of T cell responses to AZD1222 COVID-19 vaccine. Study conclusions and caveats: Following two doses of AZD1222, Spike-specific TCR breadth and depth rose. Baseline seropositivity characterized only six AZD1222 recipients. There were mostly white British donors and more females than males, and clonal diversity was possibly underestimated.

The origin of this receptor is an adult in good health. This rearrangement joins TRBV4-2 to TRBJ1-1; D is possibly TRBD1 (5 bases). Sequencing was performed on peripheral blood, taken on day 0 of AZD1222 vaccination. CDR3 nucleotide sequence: TGTGCCAGCAGCCCGATACTTGCCAGGGCAAACGCGGGTGAAGCTTTCTTT. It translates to CASSPILARANAGEAFF.